These 29 T cell receptor beta chains share one sample of origin, sequenced in a study of OX40 agonist ivuxolimab in advanced cancers. Produced via immunoSEQ multiplex PCR; TCRdb's table is partial and in-frame only. The sample lists about 8,000 clones; 65% to 80% were seen once. This specimen consisted of CD4+ or CD8+ T cells sorted from blood, obtained in a trial of the OX40 agonist ivuxolimab. These receptors were obtained from an adult with an advanced solid tumor such as melanoma, head and neck, liver or kidney cancer.

This chain uses TRBV9 with TRBJ2-2; D is ambiguous. The CDR3 covers 14 residues. With 3 bases removed from V and 1 base from J, the gap between germline ends came to 7 bases. CDR1 and CDR2 from the germline V gene are SGDLS and YYNGEE. CDR3 sequence: CASSAALNTGELFF. The DNA for the CDR3 is TGTGCCAGCAGCGCCGCTTTGAACACCGGGGAGCTGTTTTTT. Combining the CDR3 with reference TRBV9 and TRBJ2-2 gives the whole variable domain DSGVTQTPKHLITATGQRVTLRCSPRSGDLSVYWYQQSLDQGLQFLIQYYNGEERAKGNILERFSAQQFPDLHSELNLSSLELGDSALYFCASSAALNTGELFFGEGSRLTVL.

The chain recombines TRBV6-1 with TRBJ2-7; 8 bases line up with TRBD1. Germline V gives CDR1 MNHNS, CDR2 SASEGT. The V segment lost 0 bases and the J segment 4 bases; nucleotides outside the gene matches: 5. The CDR3 has 15 amino acids. Here the CDR3 reads CASSEAPRGQYEQYF. The CDR3 coding sequence is TGTGCCAGCAGTGAAGCACCCAGGGGGCAATACGAGCAGTACTTC.

With respect to this clone: The same CDR3 arises from other DNA sequences in this sample as well. J is TRBJ1-1 and V is TRBV25-1, with a possible D match to TRBD1 (5 bases). The germline gives CDR1 MGHDK, CDR2 SYGVNS. The CDR3 totals 13 residues. V was shortened by 5 bases and J by 3 bases, with 10 bases between the two germline ends. DNA for the CDR3: TGTGCCAGCAGTCGGGGGGGGTACACTGAAGCTTTCTTT. It specifies CASSRGGYTEAFF.

This clone was detected a few times. This sequence joins TRBV5-5 and TRBJ2-1; the D is unclear. V was shortened by 2 bases and J by 6 bases, with 6 bases between the two germline ends. CDR1 and CDR2 (germline): SGHKS, YYEKEE (reference sequence). This CDR3 comprises 12 residues. The CDR3 sequence is CASSLGSNEQFF. The CDR3 DNA is TGTGCCAGCAGCTTAGGCTCCAATGAGCAGTTCTTC.

The chain uses TRBV6-1 and TRBJ2-7; 7 bases map to TRBD2. The CDR3 sequence is 15 residues long. V shed 2 bases and J 5 bases; nucleotides not matched to a gene: 9. Germline lookup yields CDR1 MNHNS and CDR2 SASEGT. The CDR3 reads CASSERGVVLNEQYF. In DNA, the CDR3 is TGTGCCAGCAGTGAACGGGGGGTAGTTCTTAACGAGCAGTACTTC.

The gene calls are TRBV7-9 and TRBJ2-1, with 9 bases matching TRBD2. Germline values: CDR1 SEHNR, CDR2 FQNEAQ (reference sequence). The CDR3 totals 14 residues. V shed 3 bases and J 8 bases; nucleotides not matched to a gene: 5. CDR3 loop: CASSFSAGGHEQFF. The CDR3 DNA sequence: TGTGCCAGCAGCTTTTCAGCGGGGGGCCATGAGCAGTTCTTC.

This chain joins TRBV9 and TRBJ1-2, with D hard to call. The length of the CDR3 is 15 residues. Per germline, CDR1 SGDLS and CDR2 YYNGEE. The V gene lost 0 bases and the J gene lost 8 bases, with 17 bases spanning the gap. CDR3 protein: CASSVATSLRRGYTF. The CDR3 DNA follows: TGTGCCAGCAGCGTAGCGACATCCCTACGGAGGGGCTACACCTTC. Full variable domain (outside the CDR3, taken from reference TRBV9 and TRBJ1-2): DSGVTQTPKHLITATGQRVTLRCSPRSGDLSVYWYQQSLDQGLQFLIQYYNGEERAKGNILERFSAQQFPDLHSELNLSSLELGDSALYFCASSVATSLRRGYTFGSGTRLTVV.

J is TRBJ2-1 and V is TRBV5-6, with 10 bases fitting TRBD2. Germline V gene sequence: CDR1 SGHDT, CDR2 YYEEEE. Trimming took 0 bases from V and 5 from J; bases not matched to a gene: 5. The CDR3 runs to 16 residues. In nucleotides, the CDR3 is TGTGCCAGCAGCTTGGCCCCTAGCGGGGGACACAATGAGCAGTTCTTC. Its protein product is CASSLAPSGGHNEQFF.

This clone has only a few counts. The genes are TRBV29-1 and TRBJ2-5; a weak D match, TRBD1 (6 bases). The CDR3 sequence is 14 residues long. Between the trimmed V and J ends, which lost 3 bases and 5 bases, there was a span of 16 bases. Germline values: CDR1 SQVTM, CDR2 ANQGSEA. Written as DNA, the CDR3 is TGCAGCGTTGACCCCTGGCAGGGGCCGGAGACCCAGTACTTC. It is translated as CSVDPWQGPETQYF.

This clone appeared a single time. V usage is TRBV14 and J usage is TRBJ1-3; no reliable D call. This CDR3 contains 16 residues. CDR1 is SGHDN and CDR2 is FVKESK in the germline V gene. V was shortened by 0 bases and J by 0 bases, with 9 bases between the two germline ends. CDR3 nucleotide sequence: TGTGCCAGCAGCCAAGATTCGGTTTTCTCTGGAAACACCATATATTTT. Encoded protein: CASSQDSVFSGNTIYF.

This chain connects TRBV7-6 to TRBJ2-3; tentatively, D is TRBD1 (6 bases). This CDR3 is 17 amino acids long. V lost 4 bases to trimming and J lost 0 bases, with 17 bases between them. CDR1 SGHVS and CDR2 FNYEAQ come from the germline V gene. In DNA, the CDR3 is TGTGCCAGCAGCTCATACCGTTCGACAGGAAGCACAGATACGCAGTATTTT. This codes for CASSSYRSTGSTDTQYF. Combining the CDR3 with reference TRBV7-6 and TRBJ2-3 gives the whole variable domain GAGVSQSPRYKVTKRGQDVALRCDPISGHVSLYWYRQALGQGPEFLTYFNYEAQQDKSGLPNDRFSAERPEGSISTLTIQRTEQRDSAMYRCASSSYRSTGSTDTQYFGPGTRLTVL.

V and J are TRBV19 and TRBJ2-7; the D is unclear. V lost 7 bases, J lost 2 bases, and 15 bases lay in between. There are 14 residues in the CDR3. Germline V gene sequence: CDR1 LNHDA, CDR2 SQIVND (reference sequence). The CDR3 reads CASNSGWAPYEQYF. The CDR3 DNA reads TGTGCCAGTAACTCCGGGTGGGCCCCCTACGAGCAGTACTTC.

The CDR3 reads CASSLGLITDTQYF. CDR3 in DNA: TGTGCCAGCAGTCTTGGACTGATCACAGATACGCAGTATTTT. This sequence joins TRBV27 and TRBJ2-3, with a tentative D call TRBD2 (5 bases). The CDR3 has 14 amino acids. CDR1 and CDR2 (germline): MNHEY, SMNVEV (reference sequence). Trimming pared 5 bases from V and 2 bases from J, leaving 11 bases between.

The V and J genes are TRBV11-1 and TRBJ1-4; D perhaps matches TRBD1 (5 bases). This CDR3 is 17 amino acids long. Trimming left V 3 bases short and J 0 bases short, with 14 bases between. Germline V gene sequence: CDR1 SGHAT, CDR2 FQDESV (reference sequence). CDR3 amino acids: CASSFHPGITTNEKLFF. The CDR3, as DNA: TGTGCCAGCAGCTTTCATCCAGGGATCACAACTAATGAAAAACTGTTTTTT.

V usage is TRBV2 and J usage is TRBJ2-3, with 8 bases identical to TRBD2. The CDR3 runs to 20 residues. Germline V gives CDR1 SNHLY, CDR2 FYNNEI. V gave up 7 bases and J gave up 4 bases; unmatched junction bases: 25. CDR3: CASNPPGGAISPTDSDTQYF. The CDR3 nucleotides are TGTGCCAGCAACCCGCCCGGGGGGGCCATCTCCCCTACCGATTCAGATACGCAGTATTTT.

The chain recombines TRBV4-1 with TRBJ2-7; D remains ambiguous. V was shortened by 0 bases and J by 4 bases, with 7 bases between the two germline ends. CDR3 size: 13 residues. Germline CDR1 is MGHRA and CDR2 is YSYEKL. The CDR3 coding sequence is TGCGCCAGCAGCCAAGAGTTGGAATACGAGCAGTACTTC. Its translation is CASSQELEYEQYF.

The chain employs TRBV13 and TRBJ2-5; D could derive from TRBD1 or TRBD2 (5 bases each). The DNA end favors TRBJ2-7, so the J call may be wrong. This CDR3 is built from 17 residues. Germline V gene data show CDR1 as PRHDT and CDR2 as FYEKMQ (reference sequence). The CDR3 nucleotides read TGTGCCAGCAGCTTGGGCTCTGGCGCGCAGGGAGTCCACGAGCAGTACTTC. Its protein product is CASSLGSGAQGVHEQYF.

This clone was recorded once. The rearrangement uses TRBV7-8 and TRBJ1-1; TRBD1 matches at 10 bases. The J segment lost 4 bases and the V segment lost 5 bases, leaving 4 bases of the junction unmatched. Looked up from germline, CDR1 is SGHVS and CDR2 is FQNEAQ. The CDR3 extends over 14 amino acids. Here the CDR3 DNA reads TGTGCCAGCAGCGCCGGACAGGGGGGCACTGAAGCTTTCTTT. Translating it yields CASSAGQGGTEAFF.

The J gene is TRBJ1-1, the V gene TRBV7-8, with 8 bases aligning to TRBD1. CDR3 length: 15 residues. With V trimmed by 3 bases and J by 1 base, 4 bases remained unmatched. CDR1 is SGHVS, CDR2 FQNEAQ, per germline. CDR3 DNA: TGTGCCAGCAGCTTGACCACAGGGGGGAACACTGAAGCTTTCTTT. It codes for CASSLTTGGNTEAFF.

This chain connects TRBV5-4 to TRBJ2-1; D is unclear. Trimming removed 9 bases from V and 6 bases from J, with 13 bases in between. Per the germline V gene, CDR1 is SGHNT and CDR2 is YYREEE (reference sequence). The CDR3 consists of 12 residues. The CDR3 reads CATQEKSNEQFF. DNA of the CDR3: TGTGCCACCCAGGAAAAGAGCAATGAGCAGTTCTTC.

The CDR3 DNA is TGTGCCAGCAGCCACCGGACTAGCGGGGGGGCTGGAGATACGCAGTATTTT. Its protein product is CASSHRTSGGAGDTQYF. The chain links TRBV11-2 to TRBJ2-3; 15 bases are shared with TRBD2. Germline-derived CDR1 and CDR2 are SGHAT and FQNNGV. The CDR3 is made up of 17 amino acids. V shed 5 bases and J 5 bases; nucleotides not matched to a gene: 8.

The chain combines TRBV4-1 with TRBJ2-7, with D possibly matching TRBD1 (5 bases). Germline-derived CDR1 and CDR2 are MGHRA and YSYEKL. This CDR3 has 14 residues. V was trimmed by 1 base and J by 6 bases, leaving 13 bases between them. DNA for the CDR3: TGCGCCAGCAGCCAAGGAATTAGGGGTTCCGAGCAGTACTTC. It encodes CASSQGIRGSEQYF.

The chain employs TRBV4-3 and TRBJ2-7, with a weak D call TRBD2 (5 bases). Germline assignment: CDR1 LGHNA and CDR2 YSLEER. This CDR3 is 14 amino acids long. V was trimmed by 3 bases and J by 6 bases, leaving 15 bases between them. CDR3 loop: CASSHGEGLAEQYF. As DNA, the CDR3 is TGCGCCAGCAGCCATGGAGAAGGTCTAGCCGAGCAGTACTTC.

In its sample, this clone is medium-sized. The V and J genes are TRBV4-1 and TRBJ2-7; 7 bases line up with TRBD1. The CDR3 is 14 amino acids. Germline V gives CDR1 MGHRA, CDR2 YSYEKL. J lost 8 bases, V lost 1 base, and 8 bases had no gene match. DNA of the CDR3: TGCGCCAGCAGCCAAGGTGAAGGGGGCATCAAGCAGTACTTC. Residues: CASSQGEGGIKQYF.

This clone was detected many times. The chain couples TRBV4-1 to TRBJ2-7; D perhaps matches TRBD2 (7 bases). From germline, CDR1 is MGHRA and CDR2 YSYEKL. The CDR3 consists of 15 residues. Trimming stripped 1 base from V and 0 bases from J, with 10 bases between. The CDR3 region is CASSQAAGASYEQYF. The CDR3 bases are TGCGCCAGCAGCCAAGCTGCGGGGGCCTCCTACGAGCAGTACTTC.

The chain recombines TRBV6-5 with TRBJ2-7; TRBD1 or TRBD2 may be the D gene (5 bases each). The CDR3 contains 12 residues. Trimming left V 5 bases short and J 3 bases short, with 8 bases between. Germline V lookup: CDR1 MNHEY, CDR2 SVGAGI. As DNA, the CDR3 is TGTGCCAGCAGTGGGGACCGCTACGAGCAGTACTTC. Amino acids: CASSGDRYEQYF.

The rearrangement links TRBV20-1 to TRBJ1-1; D unclear. Germline lookup yields CDR1 DFQATT and CDR2 SNEGSKA (reference sequence). V gave up 4 bases and J gave up 8 bases, with 11 bases separating them. This CDR3 has 11 residues. This chain's CDR3 is CSAIRLSEAFF. CDR3 sequence (DNA): TGCAGTGCTATTCGACTGAGCGAAGCTTTCTTT.

The V and J genes are TRBV6-5 and TRBJ1-1; TRBD1 is a possible D gene (5 bases). V lost 7 bases to trimming and J lost 0 bases, with 12 bases between them. The CDR3 has 14 amino acids. Germline CDR1 and CDR2: MNHEY and SVGAGI. The CDR3 sequence is CASTLQVLNTEAFF. CDR3 DNA sequence: TGTGCCAGCACCCTACAGGTTCTGAACACTGAAGCTTTCTTT.

The V gene is TRBV5-1, the J gene TRBJ2-7; no reliable D call. The V end was cut by 4 bases, the J end by 0 bases, with 5 bases between. Germline V CDR1 and CDR2: SGHRS, YFSETQ. The CDR3 is 12 amino acids. The CDR3 nucleotides read TGCGCCAGCAGCCCGCCCTCCTACGAGCAGTACTTC. Residues: CASSPPSYEQYF.